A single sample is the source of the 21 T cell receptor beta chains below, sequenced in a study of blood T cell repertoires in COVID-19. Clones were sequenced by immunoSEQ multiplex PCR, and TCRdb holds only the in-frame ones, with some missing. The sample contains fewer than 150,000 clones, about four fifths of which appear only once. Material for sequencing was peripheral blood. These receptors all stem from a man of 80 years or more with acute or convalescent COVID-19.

CDR3 bases: TGCGCCAGCAGCTTGGGGGGGGTAAGTTCCTACGAGCAGTACTTC. Translated, it gives CASSLGGVSSYEQYF. The gene calls are TRBV5-1 and TRBJ2-7, with D possibly being TRBD2 (6 bases). Trimming removed 0 bases from V and 1 base from J, with 11 bases in between. CDR1 and CDR2 (germline): SGHRS, YFSETQ. The CDR3 totals 15 residues. Together with reference TRBV5-1 and TRBJ2-7, the CDR3 gives the full variable domain: KAGVTQTPRYLIKTRGQQVTLSCSPISGHRSVSWYQQTPGQGLQFLFEYFSETQRNKGNFPGRFSGRQFSNSRSEMNVSTLELGDSALYLCASSLGGVSSYEQYFGPGTRLTVT.

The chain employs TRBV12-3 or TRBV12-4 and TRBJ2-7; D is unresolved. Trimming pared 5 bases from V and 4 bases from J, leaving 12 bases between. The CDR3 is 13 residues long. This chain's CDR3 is CASSEIARYEQYF. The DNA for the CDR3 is TGTGCCAGCAGTGAGATTGCCCGATACGAGCAGTACTTC.

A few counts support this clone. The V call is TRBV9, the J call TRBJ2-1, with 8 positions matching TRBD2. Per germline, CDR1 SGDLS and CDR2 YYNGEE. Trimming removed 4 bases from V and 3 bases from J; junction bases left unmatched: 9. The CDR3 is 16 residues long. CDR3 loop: CASSPRGGNLYNEQFF. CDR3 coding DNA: TGTGCCAGCAGCCCACGGGGGGGGAACCTCTACAATGAGCAGTTCTTC. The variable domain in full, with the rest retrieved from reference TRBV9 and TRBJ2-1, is DSGVTQTPKHLITATGQRVTLRCSPRSGDLSVYWYQQSLDQGLQFLIQYYNGEERAKGNILERFSAQQFPDLHSELNLSSLELGDSALYFCASSPRGGNLYNEQFFGPGTRLTVL.

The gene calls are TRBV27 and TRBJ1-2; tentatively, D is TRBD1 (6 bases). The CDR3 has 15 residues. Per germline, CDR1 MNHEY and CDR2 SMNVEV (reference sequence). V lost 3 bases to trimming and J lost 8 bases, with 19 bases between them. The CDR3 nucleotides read TGTGCCAGCAGTTTGTTCCCGAGACAGGTTGGGGGCTACACCTTC. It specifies CASSLFPRQVGGYTF.

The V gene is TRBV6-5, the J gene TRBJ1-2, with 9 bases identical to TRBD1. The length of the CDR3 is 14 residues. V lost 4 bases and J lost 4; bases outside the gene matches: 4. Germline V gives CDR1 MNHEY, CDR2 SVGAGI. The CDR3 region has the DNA TGTGCCAGCAGTTCCGGGACAGGGCTCTATGGCTACACCTTC. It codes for CASSSGTGLYGYTF.

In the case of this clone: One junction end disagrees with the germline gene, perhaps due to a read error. The CDR3: CASSTREEAQNF. The CDR3, as DNA: TGTGCCAGCAGCACCCGGGAGGAGGCCCAGAACTTC. The genes are TRBV11-2 and TRBJ2-7; 7 nucleotides align to TRBD2. Germline V gene lookup returns CDR1 SGHAT and CDR2 FQNNGV. The CDR3 loop spans 12 amino acids.

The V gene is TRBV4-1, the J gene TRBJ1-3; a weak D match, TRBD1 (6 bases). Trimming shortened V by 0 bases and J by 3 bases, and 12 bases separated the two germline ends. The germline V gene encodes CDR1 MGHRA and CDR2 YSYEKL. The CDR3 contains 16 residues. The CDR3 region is CASSQEAGADGNTIYF. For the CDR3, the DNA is TGCGCCAGCAGCCAAGAGGCAGGGGCTGATGGAAACACCATATATTTT.

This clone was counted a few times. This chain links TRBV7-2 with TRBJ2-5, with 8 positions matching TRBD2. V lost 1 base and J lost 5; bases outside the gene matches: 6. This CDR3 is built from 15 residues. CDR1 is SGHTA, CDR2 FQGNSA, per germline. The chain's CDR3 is CASSLVAGSWETQYF. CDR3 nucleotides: TGTGCCAGCAGCTTAGTAGCGGGATCATGGGAGACCCAGTACTTC.

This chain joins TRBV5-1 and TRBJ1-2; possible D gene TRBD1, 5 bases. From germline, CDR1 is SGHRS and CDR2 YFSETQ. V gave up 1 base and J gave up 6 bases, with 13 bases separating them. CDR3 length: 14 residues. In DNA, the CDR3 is TGCGCCAGCAGCTTGCAAGCAGGGCTCGATGGCTACACCTTC. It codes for CASSLQAGLDGYTF.

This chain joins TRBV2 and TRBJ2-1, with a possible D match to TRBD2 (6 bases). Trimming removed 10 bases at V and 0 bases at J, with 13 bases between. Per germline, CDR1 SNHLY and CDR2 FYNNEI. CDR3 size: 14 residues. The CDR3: CATEGFRSYNEQFF. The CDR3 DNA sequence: TGTGCCACGGAGGGTTTTCGCTCCTACAATGAGCAGTTCTTC.

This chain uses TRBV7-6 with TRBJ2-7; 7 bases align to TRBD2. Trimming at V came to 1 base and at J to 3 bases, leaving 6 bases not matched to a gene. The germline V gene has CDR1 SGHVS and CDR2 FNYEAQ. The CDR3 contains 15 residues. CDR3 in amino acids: CASSLGQGGNYEQYF. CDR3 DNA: TGTGCCAGCAGCTTAGGGCAGGGAGGGAACTACGAGCAGTACTTC.

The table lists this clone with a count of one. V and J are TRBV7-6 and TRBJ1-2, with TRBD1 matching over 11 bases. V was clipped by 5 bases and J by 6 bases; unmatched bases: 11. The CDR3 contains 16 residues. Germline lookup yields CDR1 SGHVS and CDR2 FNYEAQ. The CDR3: CASSPKGGQGVHGYTF. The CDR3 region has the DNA TGTGCCAGCAGCCCCAAAGGGGGACAGGGGGTTCATGGCTACACCTTC.

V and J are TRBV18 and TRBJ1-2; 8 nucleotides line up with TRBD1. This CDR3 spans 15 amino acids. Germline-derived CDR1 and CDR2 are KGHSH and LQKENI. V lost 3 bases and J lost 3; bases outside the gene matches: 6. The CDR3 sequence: CASSPPDRVDYGYTF. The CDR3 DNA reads TGTGCCAGCTCACCCCCGGACAGGGTGGACTATGGCTACACCTTC.

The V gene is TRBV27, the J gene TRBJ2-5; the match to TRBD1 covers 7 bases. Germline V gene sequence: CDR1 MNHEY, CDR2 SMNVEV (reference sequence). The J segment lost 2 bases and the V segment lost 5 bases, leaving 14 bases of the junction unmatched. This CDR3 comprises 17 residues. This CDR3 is CASSPFYPGQYQETQYF. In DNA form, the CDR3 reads TGTGCCAGCAGTCCATTTTATCCGGGACAGTATCAAGAGACCCAGTACTTC.

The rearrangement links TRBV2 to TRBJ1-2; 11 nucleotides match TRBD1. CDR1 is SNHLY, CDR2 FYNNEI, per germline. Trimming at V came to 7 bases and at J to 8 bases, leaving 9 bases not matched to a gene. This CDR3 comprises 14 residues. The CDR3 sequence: CASTYGQGAGGYTF. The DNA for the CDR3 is TGTGCCAGCACTTATGGACAGGGGGCTGGAGGCTACACCTTC.

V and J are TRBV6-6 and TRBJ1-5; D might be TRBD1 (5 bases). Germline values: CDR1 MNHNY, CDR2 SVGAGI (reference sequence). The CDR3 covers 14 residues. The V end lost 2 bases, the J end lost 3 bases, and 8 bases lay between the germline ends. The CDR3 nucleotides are TGTGCCAGCAGTTACGGGGCAGCCAATCAGCCCCAGCATTTT. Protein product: CASSYGAANQPQHF.

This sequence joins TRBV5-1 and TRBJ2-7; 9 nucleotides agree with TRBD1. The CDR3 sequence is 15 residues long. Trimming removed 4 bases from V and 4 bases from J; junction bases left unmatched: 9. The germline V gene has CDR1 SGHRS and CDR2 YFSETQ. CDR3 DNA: TGCGCCAGCAGCCCGGGACAGGGAGCACTGTACGAGCAGTACTTC. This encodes CASSPGQGALYEQYF.

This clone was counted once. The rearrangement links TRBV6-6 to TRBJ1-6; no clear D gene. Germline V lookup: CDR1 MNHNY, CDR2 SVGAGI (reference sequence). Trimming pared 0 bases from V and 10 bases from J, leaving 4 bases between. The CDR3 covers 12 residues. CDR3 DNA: TGTGCCAGCAGTTACTCTGAGTCACCCCTCCACTTT. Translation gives CASSYSESPLHF.

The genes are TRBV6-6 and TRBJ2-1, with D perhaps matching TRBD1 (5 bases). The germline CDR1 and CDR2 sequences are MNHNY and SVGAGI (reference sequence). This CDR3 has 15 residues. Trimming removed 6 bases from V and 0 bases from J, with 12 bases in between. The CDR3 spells CASRKDTSSYNEQFF. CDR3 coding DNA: TGTGCCAGCAGGAAGGACACGAGCTCCTACAATGAGCAGTTCTTC.

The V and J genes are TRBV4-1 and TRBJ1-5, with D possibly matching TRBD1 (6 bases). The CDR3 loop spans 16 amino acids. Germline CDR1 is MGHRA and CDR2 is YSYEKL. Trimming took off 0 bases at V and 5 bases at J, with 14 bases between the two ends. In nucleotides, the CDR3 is TGCGCCAGCAGCCAAGATGCGGGGGCAACTCATCAGCCCCAGCATTTT. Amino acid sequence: CASSQDAGATHQPQHF.

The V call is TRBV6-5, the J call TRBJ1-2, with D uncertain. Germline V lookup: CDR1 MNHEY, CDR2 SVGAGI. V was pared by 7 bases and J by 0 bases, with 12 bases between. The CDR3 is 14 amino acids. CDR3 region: CASTRLGTNYGYTF. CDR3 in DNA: TGTGCCAGCACACGACTAGGAACTAACTATGGCTACACCTTC.